These 5 T cell receptor beta chains originate from one sample sequenced in a study of beta chain features in type 1 diabetes (dated by TCRdb to 2017 to 2018). The library was built by means of the immunoSEQ multiplex PCR assay. The entire amount of isolated RNA was reverse transcribed using the High Capacity cDNA Reverse Transcription Kit, so the sequenced TCRB transcripts were expressed ones. The table was pulled from immuneACCESS by TCRdb, which kept in-frame rearrangements only. Such tables lose some clones; where checked, under half of the loss comes from unresolved V genes, and the rest has no known cause. The table for this sample lists roughly 300,000 clones; 7.5% to 9% of them were counted only once. The ten biggest clones cover more than 0.4% of the sample. Sequencing was done on a sample of central memory CD4+ T cells from blood. Receptors were obtained from a woman aged 18 to 35 in good health.

This clone was recorded a few times. The V and J genes are TRBV7-9 and TRBJ2-7, with D perhaps matching TRBD1 (5 bases). Between the trimmed V and J ends, which lost 0 bases and 3 bases, there was a span of 6 bases. This CDR3 region has 13 residues. From germline, CDR1 is SEHNR and CDR2 FQNEAQ (reference sequence). This CDR3 reads CASSLAGVYEQYF. CDR3 nucleotide sequence: TGTGCCAGCAGCTTAGCAGGGGTCTACGAGCAGTACTTC.

This clone was seen repeatedly, ten times or more. The rearrangement uses TRBV7-2 and TRBJ1-1; D uncertain. Germline lookup yields CDR1 SGHTA and CDR2 FQGNSA. V was cut by 5 bases and J by 1 base, with 8 bases left in between. The CDR3 is made up of 13 amino acids. The CDR3 region is CASSNTRNTEAFF. The DNA of the CDR3 is TGTGCCAGCAGCAATACTAGGAACACTGAAGCTTTCTTT.

This clone showed up just a few times. The chain recombines TRBV5-1 with TRBJ2-5; D perhaps matches TRBD2 (7 bases). This CDR3 comprises 15 residues. V lost 0 bases, J lost 4 bases, and 13 bases lay in between. Germline loops: CDR1 SGHRS, CDR2 YFSETQ. The CDR3 DNA follows: TGCGCCAGCAGCTTGGCCCGGGGGGCTAGAGAGACCCAGTACTTC. Translated: CASSLARGARETQYF.

This clone was detected a few times. This sequence joins TRBV28 and TRBJ2-1; D is uncertain. V dropped 4 bases and J dropped 5 bases, with 18 bases sitting between them. CDR1 and CDR2 (germline): MDHEN, SYDVKM. The CDR3 runs to 16 residues. CDR3 in DNA: TGTGCCAGCAGTTCCTCACGGTTGGGTCAAAACAATGAGCAGTTCTTC. This translates into CASSSSRLGQNNEQFF.

The chain links TRBV5-6 to TRBJ1-1; TRBD1 might be the D (6 bases). Germline lookup yields CDR1 SGHDT and CDR2 YYEEEE. The V end lost 4 bases, the J end lost 11 bases, and 12 bases lay between the germline ends. The CDR3 is 11 amino acids. CDR3 region: CASSSRGGAFF. The CDR3 DNA reads as TGTGCCAGCAGCAGCAGGGGTGGGGCTTTCTTT.